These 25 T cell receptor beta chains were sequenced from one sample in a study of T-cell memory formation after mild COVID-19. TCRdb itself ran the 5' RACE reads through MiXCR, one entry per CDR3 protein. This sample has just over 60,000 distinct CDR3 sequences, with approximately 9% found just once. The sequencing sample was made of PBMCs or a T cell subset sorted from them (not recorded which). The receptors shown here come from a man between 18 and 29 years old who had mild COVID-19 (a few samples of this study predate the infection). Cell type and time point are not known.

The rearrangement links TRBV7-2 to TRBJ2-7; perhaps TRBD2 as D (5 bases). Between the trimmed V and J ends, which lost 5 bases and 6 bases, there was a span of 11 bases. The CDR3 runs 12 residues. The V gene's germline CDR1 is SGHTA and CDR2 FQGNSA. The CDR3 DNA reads TGTGCCAGCAGCATCGGGGAGACCGAGCAGTACTTC. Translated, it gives CASSIGETEQYF.

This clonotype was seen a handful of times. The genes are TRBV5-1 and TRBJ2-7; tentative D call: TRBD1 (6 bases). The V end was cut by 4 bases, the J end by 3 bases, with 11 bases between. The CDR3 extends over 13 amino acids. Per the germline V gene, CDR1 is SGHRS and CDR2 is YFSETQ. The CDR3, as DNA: TGCGCCAGCAGCGACCACAGGGTCTACGAGCAGTACTTC. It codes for CASSDHRVYEQYF.

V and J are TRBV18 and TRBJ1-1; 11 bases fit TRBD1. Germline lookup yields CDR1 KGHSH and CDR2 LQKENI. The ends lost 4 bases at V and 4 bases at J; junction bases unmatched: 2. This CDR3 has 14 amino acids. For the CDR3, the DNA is TGTGCCAGCTCACGGGGACAGGGGGGCACTGAAGCTTTCTTT. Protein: CASSRGQGGTEAFF.

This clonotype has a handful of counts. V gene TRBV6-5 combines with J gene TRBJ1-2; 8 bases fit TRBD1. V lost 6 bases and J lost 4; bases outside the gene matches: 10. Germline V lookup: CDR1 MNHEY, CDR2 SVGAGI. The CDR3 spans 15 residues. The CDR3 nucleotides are TGTGCCAGCAGCCCTGGACAGGGAAGGGTCTATGGCTACACCTTC. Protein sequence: CASSPGQGRVYGYTF.

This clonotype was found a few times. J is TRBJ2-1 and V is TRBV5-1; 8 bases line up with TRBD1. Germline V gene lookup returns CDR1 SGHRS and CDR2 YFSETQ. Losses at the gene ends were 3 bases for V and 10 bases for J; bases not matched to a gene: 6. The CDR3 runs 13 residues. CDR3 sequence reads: CASSSGQGYEQFF. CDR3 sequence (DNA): TGCGCCAGCAGCTCCGGACAGGGTTACGAGCAGTTCTTC.

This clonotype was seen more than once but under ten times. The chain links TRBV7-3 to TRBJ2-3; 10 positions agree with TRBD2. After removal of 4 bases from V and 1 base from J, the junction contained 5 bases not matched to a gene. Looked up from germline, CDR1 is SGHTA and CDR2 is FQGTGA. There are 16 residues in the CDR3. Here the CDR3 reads CASSSIAGGGTDTQYF. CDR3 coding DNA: TGTGCCAGCAGCTCCATAGCGGGGGGAGGCACAGATACGCAGTATTTT. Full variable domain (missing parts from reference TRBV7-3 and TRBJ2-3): GAGVSQTPSNKVTEKGKYVELRCDPISGHTALYWYRQSLGQGPEFLIYFQGTGAADDSGLPNDRFFAVRPEGSVSTLKIQRTERGDSAVYLCASSSIAGGGTDTQYFGPGTRLTVL.

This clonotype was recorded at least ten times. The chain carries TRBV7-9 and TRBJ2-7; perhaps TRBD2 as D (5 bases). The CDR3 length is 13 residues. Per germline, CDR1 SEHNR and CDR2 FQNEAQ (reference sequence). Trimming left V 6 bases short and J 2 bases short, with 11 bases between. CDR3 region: CASRREPAYEQYF. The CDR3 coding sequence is TGTGCCAGCAGACGGGAACCTGCCTACGAGCAGTACTTC.

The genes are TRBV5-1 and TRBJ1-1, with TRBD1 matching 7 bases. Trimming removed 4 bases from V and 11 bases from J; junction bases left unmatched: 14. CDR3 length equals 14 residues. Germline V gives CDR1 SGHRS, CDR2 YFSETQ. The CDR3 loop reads CASSDPTGVQLAFF. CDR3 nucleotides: TGCGCCAGCAGCGACCCTACAGGGGTGCAATTGGCTTTCTTT.

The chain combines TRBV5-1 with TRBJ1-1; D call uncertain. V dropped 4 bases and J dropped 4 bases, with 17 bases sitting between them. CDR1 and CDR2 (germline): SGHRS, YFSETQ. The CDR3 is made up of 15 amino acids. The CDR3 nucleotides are TGCGCCAGCAGCCCCCAGCGGGTGGAGAGCACTGAAGCTTTCTTT. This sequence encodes CASSPQRVESTEAFF.

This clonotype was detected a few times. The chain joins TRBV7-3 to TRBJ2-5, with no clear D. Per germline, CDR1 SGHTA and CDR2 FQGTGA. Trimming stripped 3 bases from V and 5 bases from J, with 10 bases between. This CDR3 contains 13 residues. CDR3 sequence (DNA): TGTGCCAGCAGCTTTGCGCAGACGGAGACCCAGTACTTC. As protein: CASSFAQTETQYF.

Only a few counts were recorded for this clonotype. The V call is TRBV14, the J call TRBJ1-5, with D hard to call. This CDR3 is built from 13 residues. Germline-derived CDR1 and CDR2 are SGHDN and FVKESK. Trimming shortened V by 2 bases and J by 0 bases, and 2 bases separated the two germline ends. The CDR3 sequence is CASSQYSNQPQHF. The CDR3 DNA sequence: TGTGCCAGCAGCCAATATAGCAATCAGCCCCAGCATTTT.

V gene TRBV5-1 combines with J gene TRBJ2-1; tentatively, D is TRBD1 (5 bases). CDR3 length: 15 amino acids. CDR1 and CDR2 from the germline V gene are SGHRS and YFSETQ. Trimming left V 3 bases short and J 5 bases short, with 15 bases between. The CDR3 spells CASSSITLQDNEQFF. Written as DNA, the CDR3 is TGCGCCAGCAGCTCCATTACCCTACAGGACAATGAGCAGTTCTTC.

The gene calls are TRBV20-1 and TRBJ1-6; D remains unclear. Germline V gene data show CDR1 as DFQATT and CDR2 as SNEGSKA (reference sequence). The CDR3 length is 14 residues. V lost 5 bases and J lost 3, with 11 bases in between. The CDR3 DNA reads TGCAGTGCTCCCCAGGCCCTCTATAATTCACCCCTCCACTTT. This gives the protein CSAPQALYNSPLHF.

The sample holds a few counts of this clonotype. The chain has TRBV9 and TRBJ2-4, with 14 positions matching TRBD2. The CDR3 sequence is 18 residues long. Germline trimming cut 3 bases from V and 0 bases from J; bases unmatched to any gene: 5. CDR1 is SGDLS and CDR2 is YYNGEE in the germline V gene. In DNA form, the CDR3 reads TGTGCCAGCAGCGCCGGGACTAGCGGGGGATTAGCCAAAAACATTCAGTACTTC. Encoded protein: CASSAGTSGGLAKNIQYF.

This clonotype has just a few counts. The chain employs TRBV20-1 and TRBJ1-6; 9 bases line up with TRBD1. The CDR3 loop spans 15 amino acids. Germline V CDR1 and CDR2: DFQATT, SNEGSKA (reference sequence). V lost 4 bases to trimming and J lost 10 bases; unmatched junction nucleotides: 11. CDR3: CSANRAGTGRSPLHF. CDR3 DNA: TGCAGTGCTAACCGAGCCGGGACAGGGAGATCACCCCTCCACTTT.

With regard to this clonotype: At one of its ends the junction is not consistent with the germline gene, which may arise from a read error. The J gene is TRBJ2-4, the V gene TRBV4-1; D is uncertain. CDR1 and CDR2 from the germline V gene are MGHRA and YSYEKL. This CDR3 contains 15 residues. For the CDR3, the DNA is TGCGCCAGCAGCAAAGAGGAACGGTGGGCAGGCATTCAGTACTTC. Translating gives CASSKEERWAGIQYF.

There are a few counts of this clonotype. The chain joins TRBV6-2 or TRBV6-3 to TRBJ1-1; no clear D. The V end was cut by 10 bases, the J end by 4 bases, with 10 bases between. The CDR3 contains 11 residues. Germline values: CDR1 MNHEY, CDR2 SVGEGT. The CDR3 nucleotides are TGTGCCACCTCAATGGGCACTGAAGCTTTCTTT. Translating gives CATSMGTEAFF.

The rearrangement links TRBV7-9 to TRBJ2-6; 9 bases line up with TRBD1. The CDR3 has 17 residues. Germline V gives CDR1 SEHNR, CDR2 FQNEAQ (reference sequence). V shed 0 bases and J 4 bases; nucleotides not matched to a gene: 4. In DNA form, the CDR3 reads TGTGCCAGCAGCTTAGCAGGACAGGGGTACGGGGCCAACGTCCTGACTTTC. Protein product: CASSLAGQGYGANVLTF.

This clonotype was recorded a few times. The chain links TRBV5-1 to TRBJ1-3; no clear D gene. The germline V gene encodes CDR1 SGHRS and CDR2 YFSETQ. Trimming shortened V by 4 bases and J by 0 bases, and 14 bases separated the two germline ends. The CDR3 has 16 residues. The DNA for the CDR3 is TGCGCCAGCAGCCCCGAACATCTTTCCTCTGGAAACACCATATATTTT. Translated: CASSPEHLSSGNTIYF.

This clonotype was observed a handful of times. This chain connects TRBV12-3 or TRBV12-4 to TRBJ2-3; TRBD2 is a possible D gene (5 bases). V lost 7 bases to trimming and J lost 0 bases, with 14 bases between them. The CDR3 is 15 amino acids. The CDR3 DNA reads TGTGCCAGCACCCATTTCGGCGGGAGCACAGATACGCAGTATTTT. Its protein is CASTHFGGSTDTQYF.

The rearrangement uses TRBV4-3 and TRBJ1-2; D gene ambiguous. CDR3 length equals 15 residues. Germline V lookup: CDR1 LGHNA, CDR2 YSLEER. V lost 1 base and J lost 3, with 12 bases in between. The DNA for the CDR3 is TGCGCCAGCAGCCAAGGCCAGTCTCGTGACTATGGCTACACCTTC. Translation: CASSQGQSRDYGYTF.

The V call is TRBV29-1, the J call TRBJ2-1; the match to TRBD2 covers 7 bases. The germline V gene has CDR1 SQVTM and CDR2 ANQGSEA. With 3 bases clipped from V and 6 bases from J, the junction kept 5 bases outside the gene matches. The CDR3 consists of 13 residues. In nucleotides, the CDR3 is TGCAGCGTTGATTTAGCGGGCGGCAATGAGCAGTTCTTC. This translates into CSVDLAGGNEQFF.

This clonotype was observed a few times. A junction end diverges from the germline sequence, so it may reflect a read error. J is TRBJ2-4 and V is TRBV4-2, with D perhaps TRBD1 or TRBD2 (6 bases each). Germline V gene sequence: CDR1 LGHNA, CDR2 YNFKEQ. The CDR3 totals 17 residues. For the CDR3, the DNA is TGTGCCAGCAGCCAAGATCCCAGGCCGGGGGCGGGAAACATTCAGTATTTC. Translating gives CASSQDPRPGAGNIQYF.

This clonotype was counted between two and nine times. CDR3 coding DNA: TGTGCCAGCAGCCCCGGGACAGGGGGGTACGAGCAGTACGTC. Encoded protein: CASSPGTGGYEQYV. The rearrangement uses TRBV7-8 and TRBJ2-7; TRBD1 matches at 11 bases. This CDR3 has 14 amino acids. Germline lookup yields CDR1 SGHVS and CDR2 FQNEAQ. The trim removed 5 bases at V and 4 bases at J, leaving 4 bases unmatched.

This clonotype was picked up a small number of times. The CDR3 DNA sequence: TGTGCCAGCAGCACCTCCGGGGCTCAAGAGACCCAGTACTTC. This sequence encodes CASSTSGAQETQYF. The genes are TRBV3-1 and TRBJ2-5; the D call may be TRBD1 or TRBD2 (5 bases each). The germline CDR1 and CDR2 sequences are LGHDT and YNNKEL (reference sequence). The length of the CDR3 is 14 residues. V lost 5 bases to trimming and J lost 2 bases, with 12 bases between them.